The present entry profiles one T cell receptor beta chain with its context. Deletions cut 5 bases from V and 6 bases from J, with 8 bases between. CDR1 is DFQATT, CDR2 SNEGSKA, per germline (reference sequence). The CDR3 runs to 10 residues. Sequenced by immunoSEQ multiplex PCR; TCRdb stores in-frame clones only, minus some. This sample carries tens of thousands of clones, roughly four fifths of them seen once, and the ten largest clones take about 13%. The data stem from a study of blood T cell repertoires in COVID-19. This chain joins TRBV20-1 and TRBJ2-7; D is unresolved. Input material: peripheral blood. This sequence was found in a human donor in a cohort sampled during active COVID-19. The CDR3 DNA sequence: TGCAGTGCTCTCTCGCGCGAGCAGTACTTC. It yields the protein CSALSREQYF.